The next 11 T cell receptor beta chains were all read from a single sample in a study of blood T cell repertoires in COVID-19. The protocol was immunoSEQ multiplex PCR, while the TCRdb copy is restricted to in-frame clones and leaves out a portion. This sample has roughly 250,000 clones, with under 90% found just once. Sequenced sample: PBMCs or T cells enriched from blood (not recorded which). These receptors all come from a woman in her thirties or forties who had been exposed to COVID-19.

This CDR3 reads CASSQGGQHNQPQHF. CDR3 DNA: TGTGCCAGCAGCCAAGGAGGACAGCACAATCAGCCCCAGCATTTT. V is TRBV3-1 (or the pseudogene TRBV3-2) and J is TRBJ1-5; D possibly corresponds to TRBD1 (6 bases). Germline V gives CDR1 LGHDT, CDR2 YNNKEL (reference sequence). This CDR3 spans 15 amino acids. Between the trimmed V and J ends, which lost 1 base and 3 bases, there was a span of 10 bases.

This clone was seen only a few times. The rearrangement links TRBV7-9 to TRBJ2-3; 12 nucleotides align to TRBD2. V lost 2 bases to trimming and J lost 8 bases; unmatched junction nucleotides: 8. CDR3 size: 16 residues. The germline V gene has CDR1 SEHNR and CDR2 FQNEAQ (reference sequence). CDR3 sequence reads: CASSLRTSGGQLTQYF. In DNA form, the CDR3 reads TGTGCCAGCAGCTTAAGAACTAGCGGGGGGCAACTTACGCAGTATTTT.

The chain has TRBV7-3 and TRBJ1-1, with 8 bases identical to TRBD1. CDR1 and CDR2 (germline): SGHTA, FQGTGA. The V and J ends lost 0 bases and 4 bases, in that order; junction bases with no gene match: 10. This CDR3 region has 17 residues. In nucleotides, the CDR3 is TGTGCCAGCAGCTTAACCAGAAGGACAGGGCCGGGCACTGAAGCTTTCTTT. Translating gives CASSLTRRTGPGTEAFF.

The chain uses TRBV7-9 and TRBJ1-4, with D perhaps TRBD1 (6 bases). Germline CDR1 and CDR2: SEHNR and FQNEAQ (reference sequence). This CDR3 spans 15 amino acids. V gave up 5 bases and J gave up 8 bases, with 18 bases separating them. The CDR3 nucleotides read TGTGCCAGCAGCAAAGCTGGGGCCCAGGGGGAAAAACTGTTTTTT. Translation: CASSKAGAQGEKLFF.

The table lists this clone with a few counts. This chain uses TRBV4-2 with TRBJ1-3; 7 bases map to TRBD1. This CDR3 has 15 amino acids. Germline CDR1 and CDR2: LGHNA and YNFKEQ. V dropped 3 bases and J dropped 5; count of bases not matched to a gene: 7. The CDR3 region has the DNA TGTGCCAGCAGCCAGACCGGAGGGGGCCGAAACACCATATATTTT. Protein product: CASSQTGGGRNTIYF.

The gene calls are TRBV30 and TRBJ1-1; TRBD1 is a possible D gene (6 bases). Germline values: CDR1 GTSNPN, CDR2 SVGIG (reference sequence). The CDR3 extends over 12 amino acids. Trimming pared 1 base from V and 7 bases from J, leaving 10 bases between. CDR3 loop: CAWSEQGREAFF. Here the CDR3 DNA reads TGTGCCTGGAGTGAACAGGGACGTGAAGCTTTCTTT.

The rearrangement uses TRBV19 and TRBJ2-7, with unresolved D. The CDR3 is 12 amino acids. Germline CDR1 is LNHDA and CDR2 is SQIVND (reference sequence). V was pared by 8 bases and J by 2 bases, with 10 bases between. The CDR3 DNA reads as TGTGCCAGTGCTATACCTCCCTACGAGCAGTACTTC. This translates into CASAIPPYEQYF.

The chain is built from TRBV12-5 and TRBJ2-3, with D unresolved. The V gene lost 1 base and the J gene lost 5 bases, with 10 bases spanning the gap. The germline gives CDR1 LGHNT, CDR2 FRNRAP. This CDR3 contains 14 residues. Here the CDR3 reads CASGLGESGDTQYF. The CDR3 region has the DNA TGTGCTAGTGGTTTGGGCGAGAGTGGAGATACGCAGTATTTT. The whole variable domain, remainder taken from reference TRBV12-5 and TRBJ2-3, is DARVTQTPRHKVTEMGQEVTMRCQPILGHNTVFWYRQTMMQGLELLAYFRNRAPLDDSGMPKDRFSAEMPDATLATLKIQPSEPRDSAVYFCASGLGESGDTQYFGPGTRLTVL.

This CDR3 reads CAISGADTQYF. CDR3 nucleotide sequence: TGTGCCATCAGTGGAGCAGATACGCAGTATTTT. The chain combines TRBV10-3 with TRBJ2-3; D unclear. Trimming pared 4 bases from V and 4 bases from J, leaving 3 bases between. This CDR3 has 11 amino acids. Germline values: CDR1 ENHRY, CDR2 SYGVKD.

The chain is built from TRBV9 and TRBJ1-6, with D possibly TRBD1 on 5 matching bases. Trimming pared 3 bases from V and 3 bases from J, leaving 13 bases between. This CDR3 spans 16 amino acids. In germline, CDR1 is SGDLS, CDR2 YYNGEE. This chain's CDR3 is CASSGQQDVYNSPLHF. CDR3 nucleotides: TGTGCCAGCAGCGGCCAACAGGACGTCTATAATTCACCCCTCCACTTT.

This chain connects TRBV28 to TRBJ2-3; perhaps TRBD2 as D (6 bases). The germline gives CDR1 MDHEN, CDR2 SYDVKM. The CDR3 is 18 amino acids. V lost 0 bases to trimming and J lost 0 bases, with 16 bases between them. As DNA, the CDR3 is TGTGCCAGCAGTTTATGGGAGGGACTGCAATTAAGCACAGATACGCAGTATTTT. This encodes CASSLWEGLQLSTDTQYF.